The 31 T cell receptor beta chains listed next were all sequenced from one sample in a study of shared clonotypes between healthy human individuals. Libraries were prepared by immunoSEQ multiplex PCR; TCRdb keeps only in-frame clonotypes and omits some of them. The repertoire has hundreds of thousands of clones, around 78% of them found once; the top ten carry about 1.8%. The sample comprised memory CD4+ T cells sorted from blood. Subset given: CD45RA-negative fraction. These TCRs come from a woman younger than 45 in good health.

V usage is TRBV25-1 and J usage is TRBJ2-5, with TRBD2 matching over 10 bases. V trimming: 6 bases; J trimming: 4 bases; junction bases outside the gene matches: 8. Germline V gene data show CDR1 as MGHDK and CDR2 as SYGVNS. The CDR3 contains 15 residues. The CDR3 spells CASSNQREGRETQYF. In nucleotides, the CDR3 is TGTGCCAGCAGCAATCAGCGGGAGGGCCGAGAGACCCAGTACTTC.

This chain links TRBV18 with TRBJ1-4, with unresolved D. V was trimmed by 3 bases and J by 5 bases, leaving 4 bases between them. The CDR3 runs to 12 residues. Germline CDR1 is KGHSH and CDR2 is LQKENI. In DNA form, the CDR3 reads TGTGCCAGCTCACCGCTCAATGAAAAACTGTTTTTT. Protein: CASSPLNEKLFF.

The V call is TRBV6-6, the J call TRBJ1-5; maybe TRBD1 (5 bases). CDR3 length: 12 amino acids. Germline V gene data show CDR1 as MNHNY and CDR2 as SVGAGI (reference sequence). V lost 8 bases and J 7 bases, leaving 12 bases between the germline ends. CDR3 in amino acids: CASATGEQPQHF. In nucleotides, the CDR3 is TGTGCCAGCGCCACGGGGGAACAGCCCCAGCATTTT.

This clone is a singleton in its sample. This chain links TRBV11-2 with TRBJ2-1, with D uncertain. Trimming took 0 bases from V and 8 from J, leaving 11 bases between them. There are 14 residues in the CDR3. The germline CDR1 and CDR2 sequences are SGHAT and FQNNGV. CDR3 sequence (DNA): TGTGCCAGCAGCTTAGATCTAGTAGTGGATGAGCAGTTCTTC. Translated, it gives CASSLDLVVDEQFF.

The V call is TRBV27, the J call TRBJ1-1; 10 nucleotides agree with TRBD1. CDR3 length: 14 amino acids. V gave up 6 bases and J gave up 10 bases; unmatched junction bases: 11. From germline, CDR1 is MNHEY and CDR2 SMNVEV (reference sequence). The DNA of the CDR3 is TGTGCCAGCAGACACACCGGGACAGGGGCCTCAGCTTTCTTT. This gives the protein CASRHTGTGASAFF.

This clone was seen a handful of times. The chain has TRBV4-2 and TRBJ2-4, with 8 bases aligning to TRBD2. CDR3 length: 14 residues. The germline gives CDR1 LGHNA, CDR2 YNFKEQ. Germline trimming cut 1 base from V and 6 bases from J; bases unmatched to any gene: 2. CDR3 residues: CASSQARGGNIQYF. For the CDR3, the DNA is TGTGCCAGCAGCCAAGCTCGGGGGGGAAACATTCAGTACTTC.

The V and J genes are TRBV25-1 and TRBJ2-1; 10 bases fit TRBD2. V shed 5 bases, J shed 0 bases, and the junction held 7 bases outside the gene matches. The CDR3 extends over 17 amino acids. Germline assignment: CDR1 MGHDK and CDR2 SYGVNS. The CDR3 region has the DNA TGTGCCAGCAGTCATCGACTAGCGGGCCTCTCCTACAATGAGCAGTTCTTC. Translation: CASSHRLAGLSYNEQFF.

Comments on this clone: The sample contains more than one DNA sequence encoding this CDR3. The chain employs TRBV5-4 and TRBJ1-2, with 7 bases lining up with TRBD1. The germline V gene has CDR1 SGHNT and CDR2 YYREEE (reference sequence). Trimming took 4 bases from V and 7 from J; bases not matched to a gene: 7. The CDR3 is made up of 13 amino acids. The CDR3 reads CASSPLDRVGYTF. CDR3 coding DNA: TGTGCCAGCAGCCCACTCGACAGGGTTGGCTACACCTTC.

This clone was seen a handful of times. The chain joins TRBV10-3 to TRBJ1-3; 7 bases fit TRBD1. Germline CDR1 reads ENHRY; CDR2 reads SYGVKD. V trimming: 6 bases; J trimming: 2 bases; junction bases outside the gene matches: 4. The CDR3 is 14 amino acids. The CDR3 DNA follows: TGTGCCATCAGGGGTACAGGGGCTGGAAACACCATATATTTT. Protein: CAIRGTGAGNTIYF.

The CDR3 reads CASSPGYGPGDEQYF. Here the CDR3 DNA reads TGTGCCAGCAGCCCTGGCTACGGGCCAGGAGACGAGCAGTACTTC. The J gene is TRBJ2-7, the V gene TRBV27; D call uncertain. Trimming shortened V by 6 bases and J by 5 bases, and 20 bases separated the two germline ends. The CDR3 length is 15 residues. Germline CDR1 and CDR2: MNHEY and SMNVEV (reference sequence).

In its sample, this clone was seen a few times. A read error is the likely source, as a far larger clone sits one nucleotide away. CDR3 residues: CASSPDGNYGYTF. CDR3 nucleotides: TGTGCCAGCAGCCCGGACGGTAACTATGGCTACACCTTC. The rearrangement joins TRBV5-4 to TRBJ1-2; no firm D call. Trimming shortened V by 4 bases and J by 1 base, and 8 bases separated the two germline ends. The V gene's germline CDR1 is SGHNT and CDR2 YYREEE (reference sequence). The length of the CDR3 is 13 residues.

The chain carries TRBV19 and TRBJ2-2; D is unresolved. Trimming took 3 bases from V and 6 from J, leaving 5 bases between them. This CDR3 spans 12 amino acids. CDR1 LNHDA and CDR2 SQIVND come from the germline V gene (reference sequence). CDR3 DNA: TGTGCCAGTAGTATTCAAGCCGGGGAGCTGTTTTTT. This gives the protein CASSIQAGELFF. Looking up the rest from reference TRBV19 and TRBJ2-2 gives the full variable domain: DGGITQSPKYLFRKEGQNVTLSCEQNLNHDAMYWYRQDPGQGLRLIYYSQIVNDFQKGDIAEGYSVSREKKESFPLTVTSAQKNPTAFYLCASSIQAGELFFGEGSRLTVL.

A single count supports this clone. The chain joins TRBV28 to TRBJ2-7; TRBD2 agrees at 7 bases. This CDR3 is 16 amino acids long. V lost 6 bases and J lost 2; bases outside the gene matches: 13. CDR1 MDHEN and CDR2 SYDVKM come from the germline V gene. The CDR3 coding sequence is TGTGCCAGCAGCCACAACCTGGGGGAGGGCCCCTACGAGCAGTACTTC. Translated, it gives CASSHNLGEGPYEQYF.

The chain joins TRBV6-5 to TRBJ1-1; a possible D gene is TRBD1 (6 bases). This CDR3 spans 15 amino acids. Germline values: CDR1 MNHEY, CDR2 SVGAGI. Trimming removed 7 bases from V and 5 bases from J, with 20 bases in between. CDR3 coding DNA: TGTGCCAGCAAGAAGAACTCGGGGGGGGCAACTGAAGCTTTCTTT. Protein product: CASKKNSGGATEAFF.

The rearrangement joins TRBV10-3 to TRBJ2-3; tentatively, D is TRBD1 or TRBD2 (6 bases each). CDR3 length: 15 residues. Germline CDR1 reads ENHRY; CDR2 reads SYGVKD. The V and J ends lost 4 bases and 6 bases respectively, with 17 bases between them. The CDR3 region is CAISGGDTYEDTQYF. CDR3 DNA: TGTGCCATCAGTGGGGGGGACACATATGAGGATACGCAGTATTTT.

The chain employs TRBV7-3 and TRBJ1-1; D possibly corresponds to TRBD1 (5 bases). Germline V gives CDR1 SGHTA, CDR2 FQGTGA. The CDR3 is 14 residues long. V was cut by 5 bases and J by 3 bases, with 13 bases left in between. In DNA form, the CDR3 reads TGTGCCAGCAGCCAGACTCAGGGTGACACTGAAGCTTTCTTT. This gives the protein CASSQTQGDTEAFF. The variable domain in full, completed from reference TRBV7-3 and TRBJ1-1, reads GAGVSQTPSNKVTEKGKYVELRCDPISGHTALYWYRQSLGQGPEFLIYFQGTGAADDSGLPNDRFFAVRPEGSVSTLKIQRTERGDSAVYLCASSQTQGDTEAFFGQGTRLTVV.

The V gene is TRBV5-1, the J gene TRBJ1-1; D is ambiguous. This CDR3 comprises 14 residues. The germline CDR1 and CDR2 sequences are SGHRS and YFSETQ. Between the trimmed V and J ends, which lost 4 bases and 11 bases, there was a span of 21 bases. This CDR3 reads CASSRDGEGREAFF. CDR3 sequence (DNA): TGCGCCAGCAGCCGTGACGGGGAGGGTCGTGAGGCTTTCTTT.

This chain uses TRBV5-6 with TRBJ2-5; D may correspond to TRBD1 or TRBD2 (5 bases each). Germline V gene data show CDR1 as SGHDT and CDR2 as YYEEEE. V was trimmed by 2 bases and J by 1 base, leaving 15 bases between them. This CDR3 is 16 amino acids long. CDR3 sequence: CASSFPGLSPQETQYF. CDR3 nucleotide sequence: TGTGCCAGCAGCTTTCCGGGGCTCTCCCCCCAAGAGACCCAGTACTTC. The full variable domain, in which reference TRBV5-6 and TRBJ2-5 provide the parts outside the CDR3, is DAGVTQSPTHLIKTRGQQVTLRCSPKSGHDTVSWYQQALGQGPQFIFQYYEEEERQRGNFPDRFSGHQFPNYSSELNVNALLLGDSALYLCASSFPGLSPQETQYFGPGTRLLVL.

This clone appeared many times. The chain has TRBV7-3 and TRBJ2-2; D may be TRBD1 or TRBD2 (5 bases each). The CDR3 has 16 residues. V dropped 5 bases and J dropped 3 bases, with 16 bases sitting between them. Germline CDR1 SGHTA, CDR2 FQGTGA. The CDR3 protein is CASSQWGLGYTGELFF. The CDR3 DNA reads TGTGCCAGCAGCCAATGGGGGTTGGGGTACACCGGGGAGCTGTTTTTT.

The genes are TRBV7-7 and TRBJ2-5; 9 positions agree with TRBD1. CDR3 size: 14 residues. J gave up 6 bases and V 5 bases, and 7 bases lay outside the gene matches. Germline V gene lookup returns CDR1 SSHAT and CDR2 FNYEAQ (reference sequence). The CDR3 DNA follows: TGTGCCAGCAGCCTGGGACAGGGTATGAAGACCCAGTACTTC. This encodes CASSLGQGMKTQYF.

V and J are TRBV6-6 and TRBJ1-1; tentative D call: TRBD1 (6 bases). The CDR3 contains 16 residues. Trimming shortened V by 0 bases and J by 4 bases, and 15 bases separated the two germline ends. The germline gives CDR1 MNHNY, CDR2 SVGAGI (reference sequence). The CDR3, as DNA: TGTGCCAGCAGTTACTCGGTCGGGGGCTGGGCCACTGAAGCTTTCTTT. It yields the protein CASSYSVGGWATEAFF.

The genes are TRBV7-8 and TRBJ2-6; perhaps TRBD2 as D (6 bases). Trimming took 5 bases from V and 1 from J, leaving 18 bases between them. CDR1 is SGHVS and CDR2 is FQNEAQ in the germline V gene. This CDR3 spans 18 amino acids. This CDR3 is CASSPYSLRGSGANVLTF. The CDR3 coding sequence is TGTGCCAGCAGCCCATACTCCCTTCGGGGGTCTGGGGCCAACGTCCTGACTTTC.

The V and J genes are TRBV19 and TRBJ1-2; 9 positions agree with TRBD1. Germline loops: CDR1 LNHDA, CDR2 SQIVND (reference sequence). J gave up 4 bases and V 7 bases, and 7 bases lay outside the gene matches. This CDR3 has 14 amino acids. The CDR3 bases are TGTGCCAGTAACGTACAGGGGGCAGGCTATGGCTACACCTTC. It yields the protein CASNVQGAGYGYTF. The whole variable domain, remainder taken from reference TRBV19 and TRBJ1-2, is DGGITQSPKYLFRKEGQNVTLSCEQNLNHDAMYWYRQDPGQGLRLIYYSQIVNDFQKGDIAEGYSVSREKKESFPLTVTSAQKNPTAFYLCASNVQGAGYGYTFGSGTRLTVV.

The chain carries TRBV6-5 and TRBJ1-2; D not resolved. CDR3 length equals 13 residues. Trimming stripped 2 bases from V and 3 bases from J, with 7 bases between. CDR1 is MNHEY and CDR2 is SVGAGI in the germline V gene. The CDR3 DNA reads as TGTGCCAGCAGTTACCGGGCAGACTATGGCTACACCTTC. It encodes CASSYRADYGYTF.

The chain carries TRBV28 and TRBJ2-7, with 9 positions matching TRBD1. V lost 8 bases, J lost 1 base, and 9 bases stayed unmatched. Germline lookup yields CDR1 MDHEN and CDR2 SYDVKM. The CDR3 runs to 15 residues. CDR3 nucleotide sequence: TGTGCCAGCGGTACGACAGGGGGGCTGTCCTACGAGCAGTACTTC. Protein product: CASGTTGGLSYEQYF.

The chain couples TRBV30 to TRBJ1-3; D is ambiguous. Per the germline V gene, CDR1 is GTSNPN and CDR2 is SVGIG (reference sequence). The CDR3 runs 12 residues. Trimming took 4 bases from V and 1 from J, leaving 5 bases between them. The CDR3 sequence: CAWKSSGNTIYF. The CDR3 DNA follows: TGTGCCTGGAAGTCGTCTGGAAACACCATATATTTT.

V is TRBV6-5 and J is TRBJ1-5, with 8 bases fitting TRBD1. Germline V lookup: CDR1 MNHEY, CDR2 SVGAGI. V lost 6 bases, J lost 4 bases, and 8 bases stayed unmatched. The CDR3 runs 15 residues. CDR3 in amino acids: CASSPGTGENQPQHF. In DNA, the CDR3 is TGTGCCAGCAGCCCCGGGACAGGCGAAAATCAGCCCCAGCATTTT.

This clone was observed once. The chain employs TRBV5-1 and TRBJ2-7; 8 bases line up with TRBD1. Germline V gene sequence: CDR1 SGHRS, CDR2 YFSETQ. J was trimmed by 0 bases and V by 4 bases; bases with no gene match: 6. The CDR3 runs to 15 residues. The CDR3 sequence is CASSQGQASSYEQYF. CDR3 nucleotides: TGCGCCAGCAGCCAGGGACAGGCGAGCTCCTACGAGCAGTACTTC.

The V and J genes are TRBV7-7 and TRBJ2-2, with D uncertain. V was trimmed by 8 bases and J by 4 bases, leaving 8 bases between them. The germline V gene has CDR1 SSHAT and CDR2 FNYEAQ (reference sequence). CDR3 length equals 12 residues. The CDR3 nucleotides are TGTGCCAGCTCGAAAGCCACCGGGGAGCTGTTTTTT. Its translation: CASSKATGELFF. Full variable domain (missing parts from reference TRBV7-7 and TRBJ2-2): GAGVSQSPRYKVTKRGQDVTLRCDPISSHATLYWYQQALGQGPEFLTYFNYEAQPDKSGLPSDRFSAERPEGSISTLTIQRTEQRDSAMYRCASSKATGELFFGEGSRLTVL.

CDR3 sequence: CASSPLLAVSTDTQYF. As DNA, the CDR3 is TGTGCCAGCAGCCCTCTACTAGCGGTGAGCACAGATACGCAGTATTTT. The chain carries TRBV28 and TRBJ2-3; TRBD2 aligns across 8 bases. CDR3 length: 16 amino acids. V was clipped by 6 bases and J by 0 bases; unmatched bases: 8. Germline CDR1 is MDHEN and CDR2 is SYDVKM. The full variable domain, with the rest looked up from reference TRBV28 and TRBJ2-3, is DVKVTQSSRYLVKRTGEKVFLECVQDMDHENMFWYRQDPGLGLRLIYFSYDVKMKEKGDIPEGYSVSREKKERFSLILESASTNQTSMYLCASSPLLAVSTDTQYFGPGTRLTVL.

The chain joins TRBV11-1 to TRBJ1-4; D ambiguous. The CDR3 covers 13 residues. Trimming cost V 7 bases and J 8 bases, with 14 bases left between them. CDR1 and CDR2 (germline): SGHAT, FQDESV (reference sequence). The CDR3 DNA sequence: TGTGCCAGCACCCGGGCAGGCGGCGAAAAACTGTTTTTT. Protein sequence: CASTRAGGEKLFF.